This is a list of T cell receptor beta chains from one sample in a study of glioma-infiltrating T cells after dendritic cell vaccination. Sequencing used immunoSEQ multiplex PCR; TCRdb keeps in-frame clones, though not all of them. The table shows about 92,000 clones, with about nine tenths occurring only once. Sequencing used blood, obtained before dendritic cell vaccination. All receptors derive from a human donor with glioblastoma. Each CDR3 is given without its conserved first and last residue. Clone size is shown for a subset of rows, as once, few, many or a class of expanded clone.

clone_size v_call cdr3_aa
few TRBV7-6 ASSYSRGMDEQF
- TRBV6-4 ASSHGTQGIYT
- TRBV9 ASSQNGTPDNEQF
- TRBV9 ASSPLGTSGTDTQY
- TRBV9 ASSEDYKGHHYGYT
- TRBV9 ASSVPQYRVNYGYT
- TRBV25-1 ASTGDSRTYEQY
- TRBV7-8 ASSYGATKRGNQPQH
- TRBV5-6 ASSLVAGTGVLGDTQY
- TRBV9 ASSGGTGPETQY
- TRBV27 ASSRPGHNIQY
- TRBV6-4 ASSDSASGGADTQY
- TRBV2 ASSELIGVTYEQY
- TRBV30 AWSVSHSYEQY
- TRBV5-1 ASAMREGQGDAGELF
few TRBV19 ASSIQGYNTEAF
- TRBV9 ASSVGQVQGEQY
- TRBV18 ASSPVTEIGYYGYT
- TRBV18 ASSPGQLDQPQH
once TRBV28 ASSQGDRYYEQY
- TRBV9 ASSVQGALETQY
- TRBV7-9 ASSLAEEGLYEQY
- TRBV18 ASSFQTADYGYT
few TRBV6-5 ASSPGQNFYEQY
- TRBV5-1 ASSPGLAGADEETQY
- TRBV5-6 ASSLDRGGGKLF
- TRBV15 ATSREVVQPQH
- TRBV7-2 ASSLDSGGAWNEQF
- TRBV5-5 ASSLNDRYNSPLH
- TRBV28 ASQKRGGVYEQY
medium-sized TRBV9 ASSAPGENEKLF
- TRBV2 ASRRGFDEQY
- TRBV5-4 ASSFYAFSRDRVAADEQY
once TRBV7-6 ASTQGFRSSYNEQF
- TRBV27 ASSLDRGNWGYT